Detailed here is one T cell receptor beta chain. Its antigen is not identified. Germline lookup yields CDR1 SNHLY and CDR2 FYNNEI. V lost 8 bases, J lost 5 bases, and 10 bases stayed unmatched. The CDR3 sequence is 14 residues long. The data are from a study of cytomegalovirus exposure and HLA in healthy donors. The method was immunoSEQ multiplex PCR; TCRdb's version includes in-frame clones alone and lacks a portion of them. The sample has roughly 300,000 clones; 85% to 90% are singletons. Overall study findings and caveats: Through in vitro validation, a few CMV-associated chains were shown to be specific for CMV antigens. The study put some 150 TCR beta chains on its list as cytomegalovirus-associated.

The sample was PBMCs. The TCR originated in a woman between 18 and 29 years old in good health and CMV-seronegative. The V and J genes are TRBV2 and TRBJ2-3, with 7 bases matching TRBD1. CDR3 DNA: TGTGCCAGCGGCTCGACAGGGTATTTAGATACGCAGTATTTT. This translates into CASGSTGYLDTQYF.